Listed below are T cell receptor beta chains from one sample, sequenced in a study of graft-versus-host responses after intestinal transplantation. This table comes from immunoSEQ multiplex PCR, and its TCRdb copy is limited to in-frame clones, with some not included. Here the sample spans some 10,000 clones, 90% to 95% being singletons. The sequences come from bone marrow, collected approximately 1.5 years after intestinal transplantation. The receptors were gathered from a human patient who received an intestinal transplant, so some T cells may come from the graft donor. Both conserved end residues are part of each CDR3. The order of the fields is clone size, J gene, V gene, D gene, CDR3 protein, CDR3 DNA. A D gene is named only where the DNA matches it firmly. Some rows have no size entry. The others give once, few or many, or a class for an expanded clone.

>-|TRBJ2-3|TRBV19|-
CASSIGSGPDTQYF
TGTGCCAGTAGTATAGGAAGCGGACCAGATACGCAGTATTTT
>-|TRBJ2-2|TRBV19|TRBD2
CASSTLPGLAGFTGELFF
TGTGCCAGTAGTACCCTTCCGGGACTAGCGGGTTTCACCGGGGAGCTGTTTTTT
>-|TRBJ1-3|TRBV5-5|TRBD1
CASSFRARDRVVHTIYF
TGTGCCAGCAGCTTTCGGGCCCGGGACAGGGTGGTTCACACCATATATTTT
>-|TRBJ2-7|TRBV6-5|-
CASSRGSYEQYF
TGTGCCAGCAGTCGAGGCTCCTACGAGCAGTACTTC
>-|TRBJ1-6|TRBV27|-
CASSPRRGRISGRGSPLHF
TGTGCCAGCAGTCCCCGACGCGGACGGATTTCGGGGCGCGGTTCACCCCTCCACTTT
>-|TRBJ2-1|TRBV4-1|-
CASSQSGEAYNEQFF
TGCGCCAGCAGCCAATCAGGGGAGGCGTACAATGAGCAGTTCTTC
>-|TRBJ2-7|TRBV11-2|TRBD2
CASSWREGTYEQYF
TGTGCCAGCAGCTGGCGGGAGGGTACCTACGAGCAGTACTTC
>-|TRBJ1-6|TRBV14|-
CASARELYNSPLHF
TGTGCCAGCGCCCGGGAGCTTTATAATTCACCCCTCCACTTT
>once|TRBJ2-7|TRBV9|-
CASSVSAGAYEQYF
TGTGCCAGCAGCGTATCTGCAGGGGCCTACGAGCAGTACTTC
>once|TRBJ2-4|TRBV30|-
CAWSVVRGAGRNIQYF
TGTGCCTGGAGTGTGGTGAGGGGCGCGGGGCGGAACATTCAGTACTTC
>once|TRBJ1-2|TRBV4-1|-
CASSQDLVRERGYTF
TGCGCCAGCAGCCAAGATCTCGTCAGGGAGAGAGGCTACACCTTC
>-|TRBJ2-7|TRBV28|TRBD2
CASSLFWTSGRRAYEQYF
TGTGCCAGCAGTTTATTCTGGACTAGCGGGAGACGGGCCTACGAGCAGTACTTC
>-|TRBJ1-5|TRBV6-5|TRBD1
CASSGIGQGNQPQHF
TGTGCCAGCAGTGGCATAGGACAGGGCAATCAGCCCCAGCATTTT
>-|TRBJ2-5|TRBV27|TRBD2
CASSPEGLAGGYQETQYF
TGTGCCAGCAGTCCGGAAGGACTAGCGGGAGGGTACCAAGAGACCCAGTACTTC
>-|TRBJ2-1|TRBV28|-
CASSLTSLSYNEQFF
TGTGCCAGCAGTTTAACTAGCCTCTCCTACAATGAGCAGTTCTTC
>-|TRBJ1-2|TRBV30|-
CAWKLNGYTF
TGTGCCTGGAAACTCAATGGCTACACCTTC